This T cell receptor beta chain was profiled in a study of circulating and synovial CD4+ cells in juvenile arthritis. The study's findings and limits: Deeper sequencing increased measured overlap with synovial clonotypes.

In the case of this clone: Its matching antigen is unknown.

Repertoires were generated with immunoSEQ multiplex PCR, while TCRdb's copy carries only in-frame clones and drops some. This table has over 30,000 clones, about 96% appearing once. Trimming removed 2 bases from V and 10 bases from J, with 14 bases in between. Germline lookup yields CDR1 MNHNY and CDR2 SVGAGI (reference sequence). The length of the CDR3 is 14 residues. The chain recombines TRBV6-6 with TRBJ1-4; D perhaps matches TRBD1 (6 bases). The sequence came from a human donor with juvenile idiopathic arthritis. The sample comprised CD4+ T cells from blood. The CDR3 sequence is CASSYGGGQGKLFF. DNA for the CDR3: TGTGCCAGCAGTTACGGCGGGGGCCAAGGAAAACTGTTTTTT.